These 13 T cell receptor beta chains were sequenced from one sample in a study of a mutant IDH1 vaccine in newly diagnosed glioma. The table came from immunoSEQ multiplex PCR; TCRdb's copy has only in-frame clones and leaves some out. The table records tens of thousands of clones, just under 80% of them present only once. No antigens are known for them. Time point denoted: week 11, during vaccination. The study gave 300 ug of mutant IDH1 20-mer peptide per vaccine dose, with topical imiquimod. The source was PBMCs, collected from a glioma patient whose treatment included an IDH1 peptide vaccine. The source is a man aged 25 to 40 with glioma.

V is TRBV5-4 and J is TRBJ2-7, with TRBD2 matching 7 bases. With V trimmed by 4 bases and J by 6 bases, 10 bases remained unmatched. The CDR3 is made up of 14 amino acids. CDR1 is SGHNT, CDR2 YYREEE, per germline (reference sequence). CDR3 coding DNA: TGTGCCAGCAGCCCCGGGGGGAGGATAGGCGAGCAGTACTTC. It specifies CASSPGGRIGEQYF.

The chain is built from TRBV5-1 and TRBJ1-5; D is undetermined. This CDR3 contains 14 residues. From germline, CDR1 is SGHRS and CDR2 YFSETQ. V lost 1 base and J lost 5, with 10 bases in between. The CDR3 region is CASSLSGFDQPQHF. DNA of the CDR3: TGCGCCAGCAGCTTGTCGGGGTTTGATCAGCCCCAGCATTTT.

This clone has just a few counts. The chain combines TRBV19 with TRBJ1-2; 12 positions match TRBD1. CDR3 length: 17 residues. CDR1 is LNHDA and CDR2 is SQIVND in the germline V gene (reference sequence). Trimming cost V 3 bases and J 4 bases; bases outside gene matches: 9. CDR3 loop: CASSMGGQGARSYGYTF. The CDR3 coding sequence is TGTGCCAGTAGTATGGGGGGACAGGGGGCGCGAAGCTATGGCTACACCTTC.

The V and J genes are TRBV27 and TRBJ2-1; D uncertain. V lost 5 bases to trimming and J lost 5 bases, with 7 bases between them. Germline lookup yields CDR1 MNHEY and CDR2 SMNVEV (reference sequence). This CDR3 has 12 residues. The CDR3 reads CASSTLNNEQFF. The CDR3 region has the DNA TGTGCCAGCAGTACACTCAACAATGAGCAGTTCTTC.

CDR3 DNA sequence: TGTGCCATCAGTGGAGATACATACTCCTACAATGAGCAGTTCTTC. Its translation: CAISGDTYSYNEQFF. The chain joins TRBV10-3 to TRBJ2-1; D remains ambiguous. The CDR3 runs 15 residues. V gave up 4 bases and J gave up 0 bases, with 10 bases separating them. The germline CDR1 and CDR2 sequences are ENHRY and SYGVKD.

This chain connects TRBV11-2 to TRBJ1-1, with D unresolved. CDR3 length: 14 residues. Trimming left V 1 base short and J 2 bases short, with 8 bases between. Germline assignment: CDR1 SGHAT and CDR2 FQNNGV. The CDR3 DNA reads as TGTGCCAGCAGCTTAGGGCAGGAAAACACTGAAGCTTTCTTT. This gives the protein CASSLGQENTEAFF.

The rearrangement joins TRBV4-1 to TRBJ1-1, with D possibly being TRBD1 (5 bases). Germline V gives CDR1 MGHRA, CDR2 YSYEKL. CDR3 size: 17 residues. Trimming took 3 bases from V and 2 from J, leaving 19 bases between them. The CDR3 DNA is TGCGCCAGCAGCCAGGGGGTCCGAGACAGCTTAAACACTGAAGCTTTCTTT. Protein product: CASSQGVRDSLNTEAFF.

The chain employs TRBV5-6 and TRBJ1-2; 9 nucleotides align to TRBD1. The CDR3 contains 14 residues. J was trimmed by 4 bases and V by 4 bases; bases with no gene match: 5. Germline-derived CDR1 and CDR2 are SGHDT and YYEEEE. This chain's CDR3 is CASSRTGVPYGYTF. As DNA, the CDR3 is TGTGCCAGCAGCAGGACAGGGGTCCCCTATGGCTACACCTTC.

The V and J genes are TRBV9 and TRBJ1-3; D is perhaps TRBD1 (5 bases). The CDR3 extends over 16 amino acids. The germline CDR1 and CDR2 sequences are SGDLS and YYNGEE. Trimming cost V 0 bases and J 8 bases, with 18 bases left between them. The chain's CDR3 is CASSVDPGLVFDTIYF. Written as DNA, the CDR3 is TGTGCCAGCAGCGTAGACCCAGGGTTGGTTTTTGACACCATATATTTT.

The chain recombines TRBV2 with TRBJ1-2, with no clear D. This CDR3 has 13 amino acids. With 0 bases removed from V and 3 bases from J, the gap between germline ends came to 5 bases. Germline V gene sequence: CDR1 SNHLY, CDR2 FYNNEI. The CDR3 nucleotides read TGTGCCAGCAGTGAAGCACGGGACTATGGCTACACCTTC. Its translation is CASSEARDYGYTF.

The chain employs TRBV5-6 and TRBJ2-6, with no clear D. This CDR3 comprises 15 residues. In germline, CDR1 is SGHDT, CDR2 YYEEEE. Between the trimmed V and J ends, which lost 1 base and 4 bases, there was a span of 9 bases. This CDR3 reads CASSLTIAGANVLTF. CDR3 DNA sequence: TGTGCCAGCAGCTTGACAATAGCCGGGGCCAACGTCCTGACTTTC.

This sequence joins TRBV2 and TRBJ2-4; D is perhaps TRBD2 (6 bases). The germline V gene has CDR1 SNHLY and CDR2 FYNNEI. This CDR3 contains 14 residues. Trimming took off 3 bases at V and 9 bases at J, with 15 bases between the two ends. The DNA for the CDR3 is TGTGCCAGCAGTGACCCCGGGGGAGTAGTCATTCAGTACTTC. Amino acids: CASSDPGGVVIQYF.

This chain links TRBV6-6 with TRBJ2-3, with 7 bases matching TRBD2. V dropped 7 bases and J dropped 2; count of bases not matched to a gene: 3. CDR3 length: 13 residues. Germline CDR1 is MNHNY and CDR2 is SVGAGI (reference sequence). The CDR3 DNA is TGTGCCAGCACGGCGGGGGACACAGATACGCAGTATTTT. It codes for CASTAGDTDTQYF.